Shown below are 31 T cell receptor beta chains from a single sample sequenced in a study of metastatic and nonmetastatic thyroid tumors. No patient received treatment before thyroid surgery. TCRdb re-called clones via MiXCR from the PCR reads. Among about 15,000 clones listed, roughly 29% were seen once. Sample: blood. The receptors shown here come from a female donor with papillary thyroid cancer or a benign thyroid nodule (not recorded which). Some clones in this sample may be carry-over from other donors' samples.

This clone was observed many times. The sample holds other DNA sequences that translate to the same CDR3. V usage is TRBV4-1 and J usage is TRBJ1-6, with unresolved D. The CDR3 has 14 amino acids. Germline V CDR1 and CDR2: MGHRA, YSYEKL. V was cut by 5 bases and J by 10 bases, with 15 bases left in between. The CDR3 is CASSGGTPGSPLHF. CDR3 nucleotide sequence: TGCGCCAGCAGCGGAGGTACGCCAGGCTCACCCCTCCACTTT.

This clone was seen ten or more times. The CDR3 here is CASSEGEFGTQYF. CDR3 DNA: TGTGCCAGCAGTGAGGGGGAGTTCGGGACCCAGTACTTC. The V gene is TRBV6-1, the J gene TRBJ2-5; tentatively, D is TRBD1 or TRBD2 (5 bases each). The V end was cut by 3 bases, the J end by 7 bases, with 12 bases between. Germline CDR1 reads MNHNS; CDR2 reads SASEGT. The CDR3 length is 13 residues.

The DNA for the CDR3 is TGTGCCAGCAGCGAGGGACAGGGCGGAAATCAGCCCCAGCATTTT. Residues: CASSEGQGGNQPQHF. This chain links TRBV7-2 with TRBJ1-5; 9 nucleotides align to TRBD1. The CDR3 length is 15 residues. Germline assignment: CDR1 SGHTA and CDR2 FQGNSA. The V segment lost 5 bases and the J segment 4 bases; nucleotides outside the gene matches: 6.

This clone was observed many times. The chain carries TRBV5-6 and TRBJ2-7; D call uncertain. Deletions cut 0 bases from V and 6 bases from J, with 13 bases between. Germline CDR1 SGHDT, CDR2 YYEEEE. This CDR3 comprises 14 residues. This CDR3 reads CASSLEYTPVEQYF. The CDR3 DNA is TGTGCCAGCAGCTTGGAATATACCCCCGTCGAGCAGTACTTC.

This clone has a count of ten or more. V usage is TRBV2 and J usage is TRBJ1-4; a possible D gene is TRBD1 (5 bases). From germline, CDR1 is SNHLY and CDR2 FYNNEI. Trimming removed 7 bases from V and 8 bases from J, with 17 bases in between. The CDR3 covers 14 residues. The CDR3, as DNA: TGTGCCAGCAAAGTCGGGACGGTTATAGAAAAACTGTTTTTT. Encoded protein: CASKVGTVIEKLFF.

As regards this clone: The same CDR3 can be traced to other DNA sequences in this sample. The rearrangement joins TRBV20-1 to TRBJ2-1; 11 bases match TRBD2. V trimming: 5 bases; J trimming: 7 bases; junction bases outside the gene matches: 16. In germline, CDR1 is DFQATT, CDR2 SNEGSKA (reference sequence). This CDR3 is 17 amino acids long. CDR3 region: CSAATTSGTGGPNEQFF. The CDR3 DNA reads as TGCAGTGCTGCTACGACTAGCGGGACTGGCGGTCCAAATGAGCAGTTCTTC.

At least ten counts were recorded for this clone. The rearrangement joins TRBV28 to TRBJ2-5; D remains ambiguous. V shed 2 bases and J shed 5 bases, with 12 bases lying between them. The germline CDR1 and CDR2 sequences are MDHEN and SYDVKM. There are 14 residues in the CDR3. CDR3 region: CASSLPGVKETQYF. As DNA, the CDR3 is TGTGCCAGCAGTTTACCGGGCGTTAAGGAGACCCAGTACTTC.

This clone was observed a handful of times. This chain links TRBV6-1 with TRBJ1-3; no firm D call. CDR1 and CDR2 (germline): MNHNS, SASEGT. This CDR3 has 15 residues. With 4 bases removed from V and 0 bases from J, the gap between germline ends came to 10 bases. In DNA form, the CDR3 reads TGTGCCAGCAGTGCCCTCGCGAGCTCTGGAAACACCATATATTTT. This translates into CASSALASSGNTIYF.

This clone has just a few counts. A much larger clone is a single base away; this may be a read error. It is likely a read error, because the conserved phenylalanine at the end of the CDR3 is missing. The chain links TRBV6-1 to TRBJ1-2; 8 nucleotides match TRBD1. CDR1 MNHNS and CDR2 SASEGT come from the germline V gene. The CDR3 sequence is 13 residues long. Trimming cost V 7 bases and J 7 bases; bases outside gene matches: 8. CDR3 in DNA: TGTGCCAGCAACACTTCCAGGGGGCCTGGCTACACCCTC. Translated, it gives CASNTSRGPGYTL.

This clone appeared a few times. The CDR3 nucleotides read TGTGCCAGCAGTGGGGTGGGAGGTAGGTACAATGAGCAGTTCTTC. Protein: CASSGVGGRYNEQFF. The chain is built from TRBV6-1 and TRBJ2-1; a weak D match, TRBD2 (6 bases). The CDR3 spans 15 residues. Germline V lookup: CDR1 MNHNS, CDR2 SASEGT. Trimming took off 4 bases at V and 4 bases at J, with 14 bases between the two ends.

This clone is medium-sized by share. The rearrangement joins TRBV24-1 to TRBJ2-1; D is perhaps TRBD2 (6 bases). Per the germline V gene, CDR1 is KGHDR and CDR2 is SFDVKD. The CDR3 spans 14 residues. Trimming left V 4 bases short and J 8 bases short, with 14 bases between. The CDR3 coding sequence is TGTGCCACCAGTGAATATCACACTAGCTATGAGCAGTTCTTC. Translation: CATSEYHTSYEQFF.

By frequency in the sample, this clone is medium-sized. CDR3 DNA: TGCAGTGCTACCCGGACCCTCGGAAACACCGGGGAGCTGTTTTTT. It codes for CSATRTLGNTGELFF. This sequence joins TRBV20-1 and TRBJ2-2; D unclear. CDR3 length: 15 residues. Germline CDR1 and CDR2: DFQATT and SNEGSKA (reference sequence). Trimming removed 4 bases from V and 2 bases from J, with 14 bases in between.

This clone is judged medium-sized. The gene calls are TRBV5-1 and TRBJ2-3; D call uncertain. This CDR3 is 12 amino acids long. V lost 0 bases to trimming and J lost 4 bases, with 3 bases between them. CDR1 is SGHRS, CDR2 YFSETQ, per germline. CDR3 protein: CASSLGADTQYF. DNA of the CDR3: TGCGCCAGCAGCTTGGGGGCAGATACGCAGTATTTT.

The chain uses TRBV6-2 or TRBV6-3 and TRBJ2-7, with unresolved D. V lost 4 bases to trimming and J lost 3 bases, with 19 bases between them. Germline lookup yields CDR1 MNHEY and CDR2 SVGEGT. The CDR3 extends over 16 amino acids. CDR3 nucleotides: TGTGCCAGCAGTTCCCCCTTGTCTCGCGGAGACTACGAGCAGTACTTC. It is translated as CASSSPLSRGDYEQYF.

This clone was detected a few times. V is TRBV6-1 and J is TRBJ2-4; tentatively, D is TRBD1 (6 bases). The V and J ends lost 6 bases and 12 bases respectively, with 12 bases between them. The germline V gene has CDR1 MNHNS and CDR2 SASEGT. The CDR3 runs to 11 residues. For the CDR3, the DNA is TGTGCCAGCAGCCATGGGGGCGCTCAGTACTTC. Its protein product is CASSHGGAQYF.

The chain has TRBV18 and TRBJ1-2; 7 positions match TRBD1. Germline lookup yields CDR1 KGHSH and CDR2 LQKENI. The CDR3 is 13 residues long. Trimming removed 6 bases from V and 2 bases from J; junction bases left unmatched: 3. The CDR3 DNA sequence: TGTGCCAGCTCCCCGGACAGGAACTATGGCTACACCTTC. Translating it yields CASSPDRNYGYTF.

Ten or more counts support this clone. V and J are TRBV4-1 and TRBJ2-4; D is unclear. This CDR3 is built from 13 residues. V shed 0 bases and J shed 8 bases, with 8 bases lying between them. CDR1 and CDR2 from the germline V gene are MGHRA and YSYEKL. Written as DNA, the CDR3 is TGCGCCAGCAGCCAAGATCGTAGGGACATTCAGTACTTC. Translated, it gives CASSQDRRDIQYF.

This clone has a count of ten or more. The CDR3 nucleotides are TGTGCCATCAGTGCCATAGCGGGATTCACAGATACGCAGTATTTT. Its translation is CAISAIAGFTDTQYF. The V call is TRBV10-3, the J call TRBJ2-3, with TRBD2 matching over 8 bases. The V and J ends lost 4 bases and 2 bases, in that order; junction bases with no gene match: 5. Germline CDR1 is ENHRY and CDR2 is SYGVKD. The CDR3 has 15 amino acids.

This clone was detected many times. One end of the junction does not line up with germline, which may come from a read error. V usage is TRBV6-9 and J usage is TRBJ1-5; D remains unclear. The CDR3 consists of 21 residues. Germline V gene data show CDR1 as MNHGY and CDR2 as SVAAGI. The CDR3 nucleotides read TGTGCCAGCACTTATTACCAATTGTCCCCCACGCCAAAAAAAAATTATCAGCCCCAGCATTTT. This sequence encodes CASTYYQLSPTPKKNYQPQHF.

The chain employs TRBV20-1 and TRBJ2-7; perhaps TRBD2 as D (5 bases). Germline CDR1 reads DFQATT; CDR2 reads SNEGSKA (reference sequence). The CDR3 length is 15 residues. V shed 2 bases and J shed 4 bases, with 18 bases lying between them. CDR3: CSARIAGNRRYEQYF. The CDR3 nucleotides read TGCAGTGCTAGAATTGCCGGGAATCGTAGGTACGAGCAGTACTTC.

By its share, this clone is medium-sized. The V and J genes are TRBV12-3 or TRBV12-4 and TRBJ2-2; D unresolved. CDR3 length: 13 residues. Trimming removed 6 bases at V and 6 bases at J, with 11 bases between. CDR3 in DNA: TGTGCCAGCAGCGACCCTCCGTCCGGGGAGCTGTTTTTT. Its protein product is CASSDPPSGELFF.

The rearrangement links TRBV6-1 to TRBJ2-7; perhaps TRBD1 as D (7 bases). Trimming removed 7 bases at V and 1 base at J, with 14 bases between. The CDR3 covers 14 residues. The germline V gene has CDR1 MNHNS and CDR2 SASEGT. CDR3 region: CASTKGGQSYEQYF. The DNA of the CDR3 is TGTGCCAGCACCAAGGGGGGACAGTCCTACGAGCAGTACTTC.

This clone is medium-sized. J is TRBJ2-1 and V is TRBV6-1; TRBD1 might be the D (9 bases). Germline CDR1 and CDR2: MNHNS and SASEGT. This CDR3 is 16 amino acids long. Trimming pared 5 bases from V and 5 bases from J, leaving 19 bases between. The CDR3 is CASSPGGTGRDNEQFF. DNA for the CDR3: TGTGCCAGCAGTCCGGGGGGGACAGGGAGGGACAATGAGCAGTTCTTC.

The table lists this clone with many counts. The V and J genes are TRBV7-9 and TRBJ1-3, with D possibly matching TRBD1 (5 bases). This CDR3 is 14 amino acids long. V lost 4 bases, J lost 0 bases, and 7 bases lay in between. Germline lookup yields CDR1 SEHNR and CDR2 FQNEAQ (reference sequence). The CDR3 here is CASSSGGSGNTIYF. DNA of the CDR3: TGTGCCAGCAGCTCCGGGGGCTCTGGAAACACCATATATTTT.

The chain links TRBV18 to TRBJ2-3, with 12 bases identical to TRBD2. Unmatched junction bases numbered 6, after V lost 2 bases and J lost 9 bases. CDR1 is KGHSH, CDR2 LQKENI, per germline. The CDR3 consists of 15 residues. CDR3 sequence reads: CASSPTASGRATQYF. The CDR3 nucleotides read TGTGCCAGCTCACCAACAGCTAGCGGGAGGGCGACGCAGTATTTT.

The rearrangement joins TRBV5-4 to TRBJ2-7; maybe TRBD1 (6 bases). The germline V gene encodes CDR1 SGHNT and CDR2 YYREEE (reference sequence). The V end lost 1 base, the J end lost 0 bases, and 11 bases lay between the germline ends. This CDR3 is 15 amino acids long. CDR3 loop: CASSLSRGSSYEQYF. The CDR3 region has the DNA TGTGCCAGCAGCTTGTCCAGGGGCTCCTCCTACGAGCAGTACTTC.

This clone turned up a few times. V is TRBV2 and J is TRBJ2-7; 7 bases align to TRBD1. V gave up 8 bases and J gave up 7 bases; unmatched junction bases: 14. The CDR3 covers 14 residues. Germline CDR1 reads SNHLY; CDR2 reads FYNNEI. Here the CDR3 DNA reads TGTGCCAGCCTTTCAGGGGGAGAAATGGGAGAGCAGTACTTC. Its translation: CASLSGGEMGEQYF. Full variable domain (rest looked up from reference TRBV2 and TRBJ2-7): EPEVTQTPSHQVTQMGQEVILRCVPISNHLYFYWYRQILGQKVEFLVSFYNNEISEKSEIFDDQFSVERPDGSNFTLKIRSTKLEDSAMYFCASLSGGEMGEQYFGPGTRLTVT.

The gene calls are TRBV2 and TRBJ2-7, with D unclear. Per the germline V gene, CDR1 is SNHLY and CDR2 is FYNNEI. V gave up 7 bases and J gave up 0 bases, with 7 bases separating them. This CDR3 is 12 amino acids long. The chain's CDR3 is CASIQDSYEQYF. DNA for the CDR3: TGTGCCAGCATCCAAGACTCCTACGAGCAGTACTTC.

In regard to this clone: Germline is not matched at one junction end, which may reflect a read error. The chain uses TRBV7-9 and TRBJ2-7, with D tentatively TRBD2 (5 bases). This CDR3 contains 14 residues. Germline CDR1 SEHNR, CDR2 FQNEAQ (reference sequence). This CDR3 reads CATSSPTTRDEQYF. CDR3 coding DNA: TGTGCCACCAGCTCACCCACTACTAGAGACGAGCAGTACTTC.

The CDR3 DNA reads as TGTGCCTGGAAAACAGGAGGAGGCTACACCTTC. This codes for CAWKTGGGYTF. The chain couples TRBV30 to TRBJ1-2, with a tentative D call TRBD1 (5 bases). Germline V lookup: CDR1 GTSNPN, CDR2 SVGIG (reference sequence). The V end was cut by 4 bases, the J end by 8 bases, with 11 bases between. CDR3 size: 11 residues.

This clone was observed a handful of times. V is TRBV2 and J is TRBJ2-5, with unresolved D. The V gene's germline CDR1 is SNHLY and CDR2 FYNNEI. The CDR3 has 12 residues. Trimming shortened V by 4 bases and J by 12 bases, and 15 bases separated the two germline ends. As DNA, the CDR3 is TGTGCCAGCAGTGGAAAGTTGGGCATTAAGTACTTC. This gives the protein CASSGKLGIKYF.